The next 27 T cell receptor beta chains were all read from a single sample in a study of human T cells and chemical hapten exposure. Using its own MiXCR run on the RACE reads, TCRdb lists one record per CDR3 protein. The data hold under 90,000 distinct CDR3 sequences, with over 6.5% observed a single time. As for time point: patch test 2, 6 weeks after DPC sensitization. Treatment of the sample: therapeutic diphenylcyclopropenone sensitization with weekly scalp DPC. The material sequenced was whole blood, taken in connection with sensitization to the hapten diphenylcyclopropenone (DPC). The receptors originated from a woman between 50 and 59 years old with alopecia areata. Some clones in this sample may be carry-over from other donors' samples.

Many counts were recorded for this clonotype. The chain links TRBV9 to TRBJ1-5; 7 nucleotides align to TRBD1. J lost 4 bases, V lost 0 bases, and 4 bases had no gene match. Per the germline V gene, CDR1 is SGDLS and CDR2 is YYNGEE. This CDR3 comprises 15 residues. The CDR3 protein is CASSVGGDRNQPQHF. As DNA, the CDR3 is TGTGCCAGCAGCGTAGGCGGGGACAGAAATCAGCCCCAGCATTTT.

The chain is built from TRBV7-9 and TRBJ1-1, with 11 bases that match TRBD1. The CDR3 sequence is 15 residues long. CDR1 and CDR2 (germline): SEHNR, FQNEAQ (reference sequence). Trimming took 3 bases from V and 4 from J; bases not matched to a gene: 4. The CDR3 DNA is TGTGCCAGCAGCTTGGGGACAGGGGGGGGCACTGAAGCTTTCTTT. As protein: CASSLGTGGGTEAFF.

J is TRBJ2-3 and V is TRBV7-6; 7 bases fit TRBD2. The CDR3 consists of 17 residues. Germline CDR1 is SGHVS and CDR2 is FNYEAQ. Unmatched junction bases numbered 10, after V lost 2 bases and J lost 2 bases. CDR3 nucleotide sequence: TGTGCCAGCAGCTTAAGAAGCGGGATTACTCCCACAGATACGCAGTATTTT. Amino acids: CASSLRSGITPTDTQYF.

This clonotype has at least ten counts. The chain has TRBV20-1 and TRBJ2-7; weak D call: TRBD1 (6 bases). The germline V gene has CDR1 DFQATT and CDR2 SNEGSKA (reference sequence). Deletions cut 1 base from V and 4 bases from J, with 11 bases between. This CDR3 is 13 amino acids long. CDR3 region: CSARGGTPYEQYF. CDR3 DNA: TGCAGTGCTAGAGGGGGGACACCTTACGAGCAGTACTTC.

This clonotype showed up many times. The chain recombines TRBV6-5 with TRBJ1-6, with D possibly matching TRBD1 (6 bases). The germline V gene encodes CDR1 MNHEY and CDR2 SVGAGI. The CDR3 is made up of 17 amino acids. Trimming shortened V by 0 bases and J by 6 bases, and 15 bases separated the two germline ends. The CDR3 is CASSYSPGAVVNSPLHF. Written as DNA, the CDR3 is TGTGCCAGCAGTTACTCTCCAGGGGCCGTCGTTAATTCACCCCTCCACTTT.

The chain is built from TRBV20-1 and TRBJ1-6; D gene unclear. The germline gives CDR1 DFQATT, CDR2 SNEGSKA (reference sequence). Trimming removed 0 bases from V and 11 bases from J, with 8 bases in between. This CDR3 contains 12 residues. Written as DNA, the CDR3 is TGCAGTGCTAGAGATGTGGGAACACCCCTCCACTTT. It translates to CSARDVGTPLHF.

The chain has TRBV29-1 and TRBJ1-4; TRBD1 agrees at 11 bases. The J segment lost 13 bases and the V segment lost 7 bases, leaving 2 bases of the junction unmatched. The CDR3 covers 10 residues. The germline gives CDR1 SQVTM, CDR2 ANQGSEA. In DNA form, the CDR3 reads TGCAGCGCCGGGACAGGGGGACTGTTTTTT. Its protein is CSAGTGGLFF.

The V and J genes are TRBV6-2 or TRBV6-3 and TRBJ2-1; 9 positions match TRBD2. The CDR3 totals 17 residues. Germline trimming cut 0 bases from V and 1 base from J; bases unmatched to any gene: 4. The germline V gene has CDR1 MNHEY and CDR2 SVGEGT. CDR3 region: CASSYSSLAGSYNEQFF. The CDR3, as DNA: TGTGCCAGCAGTTACTCTTCCCTAGCGGGATCCTACAATGAGCAGTTCTTC.

This clonotype was observed a handful of times. The V and J genes are TRBV24-1 and TRBJ2-7; 10 positions match TRBD2. Germline assignment: CDR1 KGHDR and CDR2 SFDVKD. This CDR3 contains 15 residues. J lost 5 bases, V lost 1 base, and 4 bases had no gene match. The CDR3 here is CATSDFPSGSNEQYF. The CDR3 DNA follows: TGTGCCACCAGTGATTTCCCTAGCGGGAGCAACGAGCAGTACTTC.

This clonotype was recorded a few times. The chain links TRBV4-3 to TRBJ2-5, with 10 bases lining up with TRBD1. With 6 bases clipped from V and 5 bases from J, the junction kept 9 bases outside the gene matches. Germline CDR1 is LGHNA and CDR2 is YSLEER. This CDR3 has 15 amino acids. CDR3 sequence: CASRAPDRGYETQYF. The CDR3 DNA reads TGCGCCAGCAGAGCTCCGGACAGGGGGTACGAGACCCAGTACTTC.

The chain carries TRBV6-5 and TRBJ1-3; 7 bases map to TRBD1. Unmatched junction bases numbered 5, after V lost 6 bases and J lost 3 bases. Germline-derived CDR1 and CDR2 are MNHEY and SVGAGI. The CDR3 spans 14 residues. CDR3 sequence (DNA): TGTGCCAGCAGACCGACAGGGAATGGAAACACCATATATTTT. Its translation is CASRPTGNGNTIYF.

This clonotype has just a few counts. This chain uses TRBV29-1 with TRBJ2-5, with 10 bases identical to TRBD1. Germline loops: CDR1 SQVTM, CDR2 ANQGSEA. V was clipped by 5 bases and J by 5 bases; unmatched bases: 11. The CDR3 length is 15 residues. The CDR3 DNA is TGCAGCGTTTCCCTTTCGACAGGGGGCGGTGAGACCCAGTACTTC. Its translation: CSVSLSTGGGETQYF. Full variable domain (outside the CDR3, taken from reference TRBV29-1 and TRBJ2-5): SAVISQKPSRDICQRGTSLTIQCQVDSQVTMMFWYRQQPGQSLTLIATANQGSEATYESGFVIDKFPISRPNLTFSTLTVSNMSPEDSSIYLCSVSLSTGGGETQYFGPGTRLLVL.

The gene calls are TRBV18 and TRBJ1-4, with 9 bases that match TRBD1. The CDR3 has 14 amino acids. CDR1 is KGHSH, CDR2 LQKENI, per germline. Losses at the gene ends were 6 bases for V and 6 bases for J; bases not matched to a gene: 5. This CDR3 reads CASSPTGGDEKLFF. DNA for the CDR3: TGTGCCAGCTCTCCGACAGGGGGAGATGAAAAACTGTTTTTT.

This clonotype was observed many times. This chain joins TRBV20-1 and TRBJ2-7, with 7 positions matching TRBD1. Germline CDR1 reads DFQATT; CDR2 reads SNEGSKA (reference sequence). Losses at the gene ends were 6 bases for V and 2 bases for J; bases not matched to a gene: 1. The CDR3 totals 11 residues. CDR3 loop: CSAGGPYEQYF. CDR3 DNA: TGCAGTGCAGGGGGCCCCTACGAGCAGTACTTC.

J is TRBJ2-4 and V is TRBV29-1; D remains unclear. Germline V gene data show CDR1 as SQVTM and CDR2 as ANQGSEA. This CDR3 spans 13 amino acids. V gave up 4 bases and J gave up 0 bases, with 7 bases separating them. In nucleotides, the CDR3 is TGCAGCGTTGTACTGGGAGCCAAAAACATTCAGTACTTC. This gives the protein CSVVLGAKNIQYF.

This clonotype was seen ten or more times. At one boundary the junction diverges from the germline segment, which might be a read error. The genes are TRBV10-3 and TRBJ2-3; D gene unclear. This CDR3 region has 13 residues. From germline, CDR1 is ENHRY and CDR2 SYGVKD. CDR3 amino acids: CAISGSSTDTQYF. DNA for the CDR3: TGTGCCATTAGTGGGTCTTCCACAGATACGCAGTATTTT.

The chain joins TRBV6-5 to TRBJ2-7, with 7 bases that match TRBD1. Germline values: CDR1 MNHEY, CDR2 SVGAGI. This CDR3 contains 12 residues. Germline trimming cut 5 bases from V and 3 bases from J; bases unmatched to any gene: 1. In DNA form, the CDR3 reads TGTGCCAGCAGTCGACAGGGCTACGAGCAGTACTTC. Protein product: CASSRQGYEQYF.

This clonotype was observed at least ten times. The chain joins TRBV18 to TRBJ2-7; 7 bases agree with TRBD1. The V segment lost 3 bases and the J segment 4 bases; nucleotides outside the gene matches: 3. Germline values: CDR1 KGHSH, CDR2 LQKENI. The CDR3 consists of 13 residues. The CDR3 nucleotides are TGTGCCAGCTCACCTGGGACAGAGTACGAGCAGTACTTC. Its protein product is CASSPGTEYEQYF.

The V gene is TRBV4-2, the J gene TRBJ2-1; 10 positions agree with TRBD2. The CDR3 is 15 residues long. Germline loops: CDR1 LGHNA, CDR2 YNFKEQ. Unmatched junction bases numbered 4, after V lost 4 bases and J lost 4 bases. The CDR3 loop reads CASSRTTSGYNEQFF. The CDR3 nucleotides are TGTGCCAGCAGCCGGACGACTAGCGGGTACAATGAGCAGTTCTTC.

This clonotype was observed many times. The V gene is TRBV12-3 or TRBV12-4, the J gene TRBJ1-1; TRBD1 is a possible D gene (6 bases). This CDR3 region has 13 residues. V was pared by 6 bases and J by 1 base, with 9 bases between. CDR3 coding DNA: TGTGCCAGCAGAGAGACAGGGAACACTGAAGCTTTCTTT. This gives the protein CASRETGNTEAFF.

The V gene is TRBV20-1, the J gene TRBJ2-7; 10 nucleotides match TRBD2. V gave up 6 bases and J gave up 7 bases; unmatched junction bases: 15. Germline CDR1 DFQATT, CDR2 SNEGSKA (reference sequence). The CDR3 runs to 15 residues. The CDR3 loop reads CSAIGWASGSEEQYF. The CDR3 DNA reads as TGCAGTGCCATAGGGTGGGCTAGCGGGAGTGAAGAGCAGTACTTC.

This clonotype was seen at least ten times. The chain uses TRBV12-3 or TRBV12-4 and TRBJ1-2; no clear D. CDR3 length: 13 residues. V was cut by 4 bases and J by 2 bases, with 8 bases left in between. The CDR3 nucleotides are TGTGCCAGCAGTTCATTGGAGAACTATGGCTACACCTTC. Translated, it gives CASSSLENYGYTF.

In this sample, this clonotype turned up a few times. V and J are TRBV5-1 and TRBJ1-2; D gene unclear. V was pared by 6 bases and J by 6 bases, with 18 bases between. CDR1 is SGHRS and CDR2 is YFSETQ in the germline V gene. This CDR3 comprises 14 residues. CDR3 in amino acids: CASTEAGLSNGYTF. As DNA, the CDR3 is TGCGCCAGCACGGAGGCGGGCCTATCAAATGGCTACACCTTC.

At least ten counts were recorded for this clonotype. The V gene is TRBV20-1, the J gene TRBJ1-5; no clear D. V was cut by 0 bases and J by 2 bases, with 5 bases left in between. The CDR3 loop spans 13 amino acids. Germline V gives CDR1 DFQATT, CDR2 SNEGSKA (reference sequence). The CDR3 is CSAREDGNQPQHF. CDR3 nucleotide sequence: TGCAGTGCTAGAGAGGATGGCAATCAGCCCCAGCATTTT.

This clonotype was recorded a few times. This chain connects TRBV5-1 to TRBJ2-2; D perhaps matches TRBD1 (5 bases). The germline V gene encodes CDR1 SGHRS and CDR2 YFSETQ. This CDR3 has 16 residues. V was clipped by 4 bases and J by 5 bases, with 18 bases between them. The CDR3 here is CASSMTASEETGELFF. In DNA, the CDR3 is TGCGCCAGCAGCATGACAGCGTCAGAGGAAACCGGGGAGCTGTTTTTT.

This clonotype was seen more than once but under ten times. The J gene is TRBJ2-7, the V gene TRBV5-1, with unresolved D. Trimming removed 4 bases at V and 0 bases at J, with 11 bases between. Germline V gene data show CDR1 as SGHRS and CDR2 as YFSETQ. This CDR3 has 14 amino acids. The chain's CDR3 is CASSTGRSSYEQYF. CDR3 in DNA: TGCGCCAGCAGCACTGGTCGTAGCTCCTACGAGCAGTACTTC.

This clonotype appeared a few times. This rearrangement joins TRBV28 to TRBJ2-7; D is possibly TRBD1 or TRBD2 (7 bases each). Trimming took 5 bases from V and 3 from J, leaving 14 bases between them. CDR3 length equals 14 residues. In germline, CDR1 is MDHEN, CDR2 SYDVKM. DNA of the CDR3: TGTGCCAGCAGTAAGCGGGACAGCTACTACGAGCAGTACTTC. It is translated as CASSKRDSYYEQYF. Complete variable domain (other parts from reference TRBV28 and TRBJ2-7): DVKVTQSSRYLVKRTGEKVFLECVQDMDHENMFWYRQDPGLGLRLIYFSYDVKMKEKGDIPEGYSVSREKKERFSLILESASTNQTSMYLCASSKRDSYYEQYFGPGTRLTVT.